A selection of T cell receptor beta chains follows, all from one sample in a study of CD8 T cells in ankylosing spondylitis. TCRdb recomputed calls from the 5' RACE reads with MiXCR, one row per CDR3 protein. The sample yields fewer than 400,000 distinct CDR3 sequences, about 22% seen once. Input material: blood, either unsorted or a sorted T cell fraction (not recorded which). The receptors derive from a male donor with ankylosing spondylitis. Both conserved end residues are part of each CDR3. The D gene is left open where the match is weak. Clone size appears in some rows only: once, few, many, or a class for an expanded clone.

j_call d_call v_call cdr3_length clone_size cdr3_aa cdr3_nt
TRBJ2-3 TRBD1 TRBV28 14 NA CASSAVTGRDTQYF TGTGCCAGCAGTGCCGTGACAGGGAGAGATACGCAGTATTTT
TRBJ2-3 NA TRBV5-1 13 many CASSPSSTDTQYF TGCGCCAGCAGCCCCTCTAGCACAGATACGCAGTATTTT
TRBJ2-7 TRBD2 TRBV18 15 NA CASSPVREATYEQYF TGTGCCAGCTCACCCGTACGGGAGGCTACCTACGAGCAGTACTTC
TRBJ2-3 TRBD1 TRBV3-1 14 many CASRRQGLADTQYF TGTGCCAGCAGGCGACAGGGGTTGGCGGATACGCAGTATTTT
TRBJ1-4 NA TRBV5-5 14 NA CASSLRIGLEKLFF TGTGCCAGCAGCTTGAGGATCGGGTTGGAAAAACTGTTTTTT
TRBJ2-2 NA TRBV27 13 few CASSLRDTGELFF TGTGCCAGCAGTTTGAGGGACACCGGGGAGCTGTTTTTT
TRBJ1-1 NA TRBV7-2 16 NA CASSPVGDPANTEAFF TGTGCCAGCAGCCCGGTGGGGGACCCGGCAAACACTGAAGCTTTCTTT
TRBJ2-1 NA TRBV6-5 11 few CATVSYNEQFF TGTGCCACGGTTTCCTACAATGAGCAGTTCTTC
TRBJ2-4 NA TRBV5-1 16 few CASSLSEGWAKNIQYF TGCGCCAGCAGCTTGAGTGAGGGATGGGCCAAAAACATTCAGTACTTC
TRBJ2-1 TRBD2 TRBV6-1 14 few CASSPRTRNNEQFF TGTGCCAGCAGTCCCCGGACTAGAAACAATGAGCAGTTCTTC
TRBJ1-1 TRBD1 TRBV5-1 16 few CASSPGDRVMNTEAFF TGCGCCAGCAGCCCTGGTGACAGGGTGATGAACACTGAAGCTTTCTTT
TRBJ2-7 NA TRBV5-1 14 NA CASSLGEGVTEQYF TGCGCCAGCAGCTTGGGTGAGGGAGTCACCGAGCAGTACTTC
TRBJ1-4 NA TRBV16 14 NA CASSPTSRNEKLFF TGTGCCAGCAGCCCCACTAGCCGGAATGAAAAACTGTTTTTT
TRBJ2-5 TRBD2 TRBV2 19 NA CASSEMGTSGRVLQETQYF TGTGCCAGCAGTGAGATGGGGACTAGCGGGAGGGTGCTCCAAGAGACCCAGTACTTC
TRBJ2-7 NA TRBV14 13 NA CASSQGLVYEQYF TGTGCCAGCAGCCAAGGTTTGGTATACGAGCAGTACTTC
TRBJ2-1 NA TRBV20-1 11 few CSAPGWGEQFF TGCAGTGCTCCCGGGTGGGGAGAGCAGTTCTTC
TRBJ1-1 NA TRBV29-1 12 few CSVEMEQVEAFF TGCAGCGTTGAAATGGAGCAGGTTGAAGCTTTCTTT
TRBJ2-1 NA TRBV7-2 16 few CASSLAAGEGYNEQFF TGTGCCAGCAGCTTAGCCGCAGGGGAGGGTTACAATGAGCAGTTCTTC
TRBJ2-5 NA TRBV15 16 NA CATSRDPPGAGETQYF TGTGCCACCAGCAGAGATCCCCCAGGGGCGGGGGAGACCCAGTACTTC
TRBJ2-3 NA TRBV12-3/TRBV12-4 11 many CASSFRDTQYF TGTGCCAGCAGTTTTCGAGATACGCAGTATTTT
TRBJ1-5 NA TRBV30 14 NA CAWSVGHRNQPQHF TGTGCCTGGAGTGTAGGGCATCGCAATCAGCCCCAGCATTTT
TRBJ2-7 NA TRBV5-6 14 NA CASSWGSRPWEQYF TGTGCCAGCAGCTGGGGATCTCGGCCCTGGGAGCAGTACTTC
TRBJ2-7 NA TRBV7-9 15 NA CASSLASTARNEQYF TGTGCCAGCAGCTTAGCTAGTACGGCGAGGAACGAGCAGTACTTC
TRBJ2-1 TRBD2 TRBV12-3/TRBV12-4 19 NA CASSPLGRASGRDAHEQFF TGTGCCAGCAGCCCACTAGGTAGGGCTAGCGGGAGGGACGCCCATGAGCAGTTCTTC
TRBJ2-7 NA TRBV2 11 few CASSEVTEQYF TGTGCCAGCAGTGAAGTCACCGAGCAGTACTTC
TRBJ2-3 NA TRBV5-1 12 many CASSLRADTQYF TGTGCCAGCAGCTTAAGGGCAGATACGCAGTATTTT
TRBJ2-3 NA TRBV24-1 14 few CATTKARTVDTQYF TGTGCCACCACAAAGGCACGGACAGTGGATACGCAGTATTTT